A selection of T cell receptor beta chains follows, all from one sample in a study of control samples from healthy donors and cancer patients. TCRdb keeps only in-frame clones here, not all; method: immunoSEQ multiplex PCR. Among some 37,000 clones listed, 92% were seen once. The specimen was blood. These TCRs come from a woman aged 45-59 years in good health. Each CDR3 is given with its conserved first and last residue. D genes are given only for firm matches.

>TRBJ2-3|TRBV19|NA
CASSWTVTDTQYF
>TRBJ2-7|TRBV7-9|TRBD2
CASSLGGLAGLEQYF
>TRBJ1-1|TRBV5-6|TRBD1
CASSPGQGRTEAFF
>TRBJ2-1|TRBV27|TRBD2
CASSLRMRGGEQFF
>TRBJ2-1|TRBV10-3|TRBD1
CAISPRDRGIVGYNEQFF
>TRBJ1-2|TRBV29-1|NA
CSAPGGGYGYTF
>TRBJ1-5|TRBV10-3|TRBD1
CAISPRTGEQPQHF
>TRBJ2-1|TRBV18|TRBD2
CASSPAEVAGGSSQFF
>TRBJ2-3|TRBV6-5|TRBD2
CASSSRTSGDTDTQYF
>TRBJ1-2|TRBV19|NA
CASSGRSGSATF
>TRBJ1-2|TRBV2|TRBD1
CASSADRGVYGYTF
>TRBJ2-7|TRBV28|NA
CASSFTGPKGEQYF
>TRBJ2-6|TRBV30|NA
CAWRSFWERSSGANVLTF
>TRBJ1-1|TRBV29-1|TRBD1
CSAEGLAGGNTEAFF
>TRBJ1-1|TRBV4-3|NA
CASSPGVWGRTEAFF
>TRBJ2-2|TRBV27|NA
CASRPLEDSQRPTGELFF
>TRBJ2-1|TRBV7-7|TRBD1
CASSPGTGAGYEQFF